This T cell receptor beta chain is drawn from a study of blood T cell repertoires in COVID-19 (dated by TCRdb to the early 2020s). Study-wide context: Collaborator samples came from the United States, Italy and Spain and covered acute and convalescent phases of COVID-19. Samples came from the ongoing ImmuneRACE study (first 160 participants) plus 1,254 subjects from 6 global collaborators. The dataset comprised deeply sampled blood TCRbeta repertoires from subjects exposed to, actively infected with, or recovered from COVID-19. The sample metadata nearly always contained a de-identified subject ID, COVID-19 status, age in years and sex. The material from the prospective study consisted of cDNA or gDNA derived from T cells, B-cell-depleted T cells, or PBMCs. Where HLA class I and class II types were available, the types were taken from metadata supplied by the sample provider, not from assay-based typing. The repertoires were made available in a free public database intended to serve as a resource for research on the immune response to SARS-CoV-2. Broad study findings and their caveats: The amount of clinical and demographic metadata varied by source and participant and was provided uncurated.

Participants in the prospective study were aged about 18 to 90 years, lived in over 20 United States geographic areas, and enrolled through a virtual design. In the prospective study, cohorts were assigned on the basis of participant-reported clinical history obtained from a screening survey and a study questionnaire. ImmuneRACE Cohort 3 recovered participants were defined by two consecutive negative NP/OP PCR tests, healthcare professional clearance, or symptom resolution. In the prospective study, whole blood, serum and a nasopharyngeal or oropharyngeal swab were collected from each participant by mobile phlebotomists. Additional blood draws and questionnaires over an approximately two-month period could optionally be provided by prospective study participants. Before DNA extraction, prospective study blood samples were shipped either frozen or at room temperature. In this sample, this clone turned up once. It has no known antigen specificity. Within one base of it there is no much larger clone, and no base qualities were kept.

In the germline V gene, CDR1 corresponds to SQVTM and CDR2 to ANQGSEA. The CDR3 runs 13 residues from the cysteine to the phenylalanine. Of all the DNA, just the CDR3 is kept, 39 bases in frame from base 1. Germline trimming: 4 bases from V, 5 bases from J; junction bases outside gene matches: 4. TCRbeta CDR3 regions were amplified from genomic DNA using the immunoSEQ Assay, a bias-controlled multiplex PCR. Processing in the source paper ran as follows. The number of nucleated cells in each sample was estimated by amplification of reference gene primers within the assay. Sequence reads were collapsed and filtered to measure the absolute abundance of every unique TCRbeta CDR3 rearrangement. For each sample, productive Simpson clonality was calculated as the square root of Simpson's diversity index across productive rearrangements. TCRdb obtained this table from immuneACCESS and retained in-frame rearrangements with V and J assigned. These tables miss some clones; where compared with another copy, unresolved V genes account for less than half of the shortfall, and the remainder is unexplained. That table supplies the V and J calls and clone size; D and trimming were determined from the DNA. Recorded for this sample are about 180,000 clones; 78% of them occurred a single time. Clones ranked in the top ten supply 15% to 20% of the sample.

Specimen: PBMCs or T cells enriched from blood (not recorded which). This clonotype originated in a woman aged 45-59 years who had recovered from COVID-19. The chain was built from TRBV29-1 and TRBJ2-7; a stretch of 11 junction bases matches TRBD1. The bases read TGCAGCGTTGGTAGGACAGGGGGCGACGAGCAGTACTTC. Its amino acids are CSVGRTGGDEQYF.